These T cell receptor beta chains were read from a single sample in a study of T cell changes during pregnancy in multiple sclerosis. TCRdb keeps only in-frame clones here, not all; method: immunoSEQ multiplex PCR. The table includes some 79,000 clones, 90% to 95% detected once. The specimen was CD4+ T cells from peripheral blood mononuclear cells, collected in the second trimester of pregnancy. The receptor source for this set is a female donor with multiple sclerosis, enrolled in a pregnancy study. CDR3s leave out the opening cysteine and the closing phenylalanine or tryptophan. A D gene is named only where the DNA matches it firmly.

ASSQLVLIAGAAYEQY TRBD2 TRBJ2-7 TRBV4-1
ASSGGTGGTGELF TRBD1 TRBJ2-2 TRBV9
ASSPSRYTQY NA TRBJ2-3 TRBV27
ASSQNQGIQETQY NA TRBJ2-5 TRBV18
ASSEDSFNYGYT NA TRBJ1-2 TRBV2
ASSLIDRREQY NA TRBJ2-7 TRBV5-6
AISENSNEQF NA TRBJ2-1 TRBV10-3
ASSESGANQPQH NA TRBJ1-5 TRBV6-1
ASNSGLAGRDTQY TRBD2 TRBJ2-3 TRBV2
ASSVTGVGELF TRBD1 TRBJ2-2 TRBV9
ASTPRVGGAGNQPQH NA TRBJ1-5 TRBV2
ASSFASGTYEQY TRBD2 TRBJ2-7 TRBV5-1
ASSTLGQGYGYT TRBD1 TRBJ1-2 TRBV6-1
ASSARLAGTDTQY TRBD2 TRBJ2-3 TRBV9
ASSYAQGSNTEAF NA TRBJ1-1 TRBV5-1
ASSLTGGPPRGYT TRBD1 TRBJ1-2 TRBV19
AISESMRQGFGTDTQY TRBD1 TRBJ2-3 TRBV10-3
ASSFRQLAGGSTDTQY TRBD2 TRBJ2-3 TRBV5-1
SGTSDDEQF TRBD2 TRBJ2-1 TRBV29-1
ASSLQVTQY NA TRBJ2-3 TRBV11-1
ASSLTDWFSTEAF NA TRBJ1-1 TRBV11-2
ASSRGGGYNSPLH TRBD1 TRBJ1-6 TRBV5-5
AIRAGGEETQY TRBD2 TRBJ2-5 TRBV10-3
AWSGQGIFTF NA TRBJ1-1 TRBV30
ASSPLGSGETQY TRBD2 TRBJ2-5 TRBV5-5
ASSSGQGGETQY TRBD1 TRBJ2-5 TRBV5-1
ASSRTGGLETQY TRBD1 TRBJ2-5 TRBV9
ASSLDCPSGGACTQY TRBD2 TRBJ2-3 TRBV11-3
ASSRQGANYGYT TRBD1 TRBJ1-2 TRBV28